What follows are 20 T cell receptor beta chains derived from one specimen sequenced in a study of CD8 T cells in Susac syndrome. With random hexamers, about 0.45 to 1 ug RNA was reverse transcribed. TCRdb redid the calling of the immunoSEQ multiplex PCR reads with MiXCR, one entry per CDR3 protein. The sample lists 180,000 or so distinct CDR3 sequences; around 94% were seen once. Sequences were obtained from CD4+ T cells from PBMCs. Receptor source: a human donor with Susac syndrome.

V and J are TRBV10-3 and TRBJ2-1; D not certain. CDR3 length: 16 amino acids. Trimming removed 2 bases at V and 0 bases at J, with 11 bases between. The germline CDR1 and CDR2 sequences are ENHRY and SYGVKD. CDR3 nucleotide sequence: TGTGCCATCAGTGAGGCCGACGGCAGCTCCTACAATGAGCAGTTCTTC. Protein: CAISEADGSSYNEQFF.

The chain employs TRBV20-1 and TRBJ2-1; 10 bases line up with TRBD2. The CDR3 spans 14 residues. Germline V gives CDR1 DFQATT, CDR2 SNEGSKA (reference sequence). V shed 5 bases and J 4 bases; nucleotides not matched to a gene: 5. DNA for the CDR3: TGCAGTGCTGCCAGACTAGCGGGTTACAATGAGCAGTTCTTC. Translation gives CSAARLAGYNEQFF.

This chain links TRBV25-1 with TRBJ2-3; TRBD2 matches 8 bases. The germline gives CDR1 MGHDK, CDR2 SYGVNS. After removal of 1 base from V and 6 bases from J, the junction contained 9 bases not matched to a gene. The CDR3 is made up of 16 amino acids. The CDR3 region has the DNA TGTGCCAGCAGTGAATTCTATCCGGGAGGGGAGGATACGCAGTATTTT. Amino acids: CASSEFYPGGEDTQYF. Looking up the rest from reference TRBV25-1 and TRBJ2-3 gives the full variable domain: EADIYQTPRYLVIGTGKKITLECSQTMGHDKMYWYQQDPGMELHLIHYSYGVNSTEKGDLSSESTVSRIRTEHFPLTLESARPSHTSQYLCASSEFYPGGEDTQYFGPGTRLTVL.

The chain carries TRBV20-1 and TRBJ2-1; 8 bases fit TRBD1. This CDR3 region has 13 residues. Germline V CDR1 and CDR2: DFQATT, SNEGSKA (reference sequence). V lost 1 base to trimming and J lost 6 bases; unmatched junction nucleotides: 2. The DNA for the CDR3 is TGCAGTGCTAGAGGAGACAGGGGCAATGAGCAGTTCTTC. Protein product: CSARGDRGNEQFF.

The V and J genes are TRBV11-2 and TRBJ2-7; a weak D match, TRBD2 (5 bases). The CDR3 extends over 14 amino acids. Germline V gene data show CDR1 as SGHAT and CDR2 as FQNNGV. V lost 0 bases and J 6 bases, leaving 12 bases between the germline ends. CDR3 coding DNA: TGTGCCAGCAGCTTAGAGAGGGTTCCGGGCGAGCAGTACTTC. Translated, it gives CASSLERVPGEQYF.

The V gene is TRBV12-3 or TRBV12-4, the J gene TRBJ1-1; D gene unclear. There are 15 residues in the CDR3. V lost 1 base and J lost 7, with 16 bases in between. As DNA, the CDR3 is TGTGCCAGCAGTTTAGGGTGGGCGGTAGCGCGTGAAGCTTTCTTT. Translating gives CASSLGWAVAREAFF.

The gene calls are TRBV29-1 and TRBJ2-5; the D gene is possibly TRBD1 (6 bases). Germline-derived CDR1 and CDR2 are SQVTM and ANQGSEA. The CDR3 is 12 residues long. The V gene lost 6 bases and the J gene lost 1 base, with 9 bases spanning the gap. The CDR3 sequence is CSVQGRQETQYF. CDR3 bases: TGCAGCGTCCAGGGGCGCCAAGAGACCCAGTACTTC.

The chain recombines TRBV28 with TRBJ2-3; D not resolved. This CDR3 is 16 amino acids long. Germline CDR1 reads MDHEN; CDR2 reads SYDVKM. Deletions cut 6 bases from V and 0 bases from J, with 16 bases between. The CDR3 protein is CASSLYWGRSTDTQYF. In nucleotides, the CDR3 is TGTGCCAGCAGCCTTTATTGGGGAAGAAGCACAGATACGCAGTATTTT.

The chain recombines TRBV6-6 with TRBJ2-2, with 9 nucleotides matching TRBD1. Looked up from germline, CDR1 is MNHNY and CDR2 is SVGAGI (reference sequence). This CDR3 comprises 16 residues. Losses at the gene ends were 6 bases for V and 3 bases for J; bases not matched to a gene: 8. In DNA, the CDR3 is TGTGCCAGCAGATCGGGACAGGGAAGAGACACCGGGGAGCTGTTTTTT. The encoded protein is CASRSGQGRDTGELFF.

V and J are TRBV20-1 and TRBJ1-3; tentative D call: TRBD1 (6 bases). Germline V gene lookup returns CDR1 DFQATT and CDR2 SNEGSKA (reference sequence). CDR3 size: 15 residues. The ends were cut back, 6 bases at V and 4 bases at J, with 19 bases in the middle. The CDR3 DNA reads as TGCAGTGCAAGGGGGGGACGGCAGGAGGGAAACACCATATATTTT. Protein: CSARGGRQEGNTIYF.

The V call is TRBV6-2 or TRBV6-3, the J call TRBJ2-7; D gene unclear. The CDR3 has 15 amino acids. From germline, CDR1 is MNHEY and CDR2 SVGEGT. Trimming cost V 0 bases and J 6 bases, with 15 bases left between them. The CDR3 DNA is TGTGCCAGCAGTTACTCGAGAAGCCCGGTCCTCGAGCAGTACTTC. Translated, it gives CASSYSRSPVLEQYF.

Here the CDR3 reads CATSDQPGFSAQYF. The CDR3 nucleotides are TGTGCCACCAGTGATCAACCCGGATTTTCGGCGCAGTACTTC. The chain carries TRBV24-1 and TRBJ2-7; the D is unclear. Germline V lookup: CDR1 KGHDR, CDR2 SFDVKD. V lost 3 bases and J lost 9, with 17 bases in between. The CDR3 contains 14 residues.

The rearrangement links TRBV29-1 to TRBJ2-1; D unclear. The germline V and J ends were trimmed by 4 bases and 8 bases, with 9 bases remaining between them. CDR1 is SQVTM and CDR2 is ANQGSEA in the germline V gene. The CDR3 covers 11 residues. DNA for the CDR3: TGCAGCGTTGCACAGCTGGATGAGCAGTTCTTC. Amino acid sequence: CSVAQLDEQFF.

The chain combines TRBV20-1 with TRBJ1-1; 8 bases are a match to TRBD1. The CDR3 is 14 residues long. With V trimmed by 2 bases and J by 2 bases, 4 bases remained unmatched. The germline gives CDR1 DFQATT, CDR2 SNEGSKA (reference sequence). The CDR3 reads CSARLGQGNTEAFF. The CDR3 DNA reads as TGCAGTGCTAGACTAGGACAGGGAAACACTGAAGCTTTCTTT.

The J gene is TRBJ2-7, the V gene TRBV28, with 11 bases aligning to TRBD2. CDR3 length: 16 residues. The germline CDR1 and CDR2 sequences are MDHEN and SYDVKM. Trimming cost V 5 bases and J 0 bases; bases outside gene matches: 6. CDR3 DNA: TGTGCCAGCAGTCCCGGACTAGCGGGCCTCTCCTACGAGCAGTACTTC. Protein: CASSPGLAGLSYEQYF.

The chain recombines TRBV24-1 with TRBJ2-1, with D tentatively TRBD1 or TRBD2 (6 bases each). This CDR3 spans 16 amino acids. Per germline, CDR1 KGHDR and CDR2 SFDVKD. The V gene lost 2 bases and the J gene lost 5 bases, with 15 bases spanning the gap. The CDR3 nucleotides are TGTGCCACCAGTGATTCTGCGGGACACTTCAACAATGAGCAGTTCTTC. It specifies CATSDSAGHFNNEQFF.

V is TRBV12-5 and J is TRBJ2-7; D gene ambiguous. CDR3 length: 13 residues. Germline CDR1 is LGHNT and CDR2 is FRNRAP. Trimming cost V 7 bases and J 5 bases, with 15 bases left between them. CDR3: CASVGPQEDEQYF. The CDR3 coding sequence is TGTGCTAGTGTAGGGCCTCAAGAGGACGAGCAGTACTTC.

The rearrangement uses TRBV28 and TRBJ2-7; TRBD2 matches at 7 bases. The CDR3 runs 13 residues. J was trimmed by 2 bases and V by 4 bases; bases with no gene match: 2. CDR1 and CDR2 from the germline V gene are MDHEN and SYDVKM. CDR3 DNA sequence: TGTGCCAGCAGTTGGGAGGGCCCCTACGAGCAGTACTTC. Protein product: CASSWEGPYEQYF. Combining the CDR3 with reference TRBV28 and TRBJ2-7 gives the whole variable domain DVKVTQSSRYLVKRTGEKVFLECVQDMDHENMFWYRQDPGLGLRLIYFSYDVKMKEKGDIPEGYSVSREKKERFSLILESASTNQTSMYLCASSWEGPYEQYFGPGTRLTVT.

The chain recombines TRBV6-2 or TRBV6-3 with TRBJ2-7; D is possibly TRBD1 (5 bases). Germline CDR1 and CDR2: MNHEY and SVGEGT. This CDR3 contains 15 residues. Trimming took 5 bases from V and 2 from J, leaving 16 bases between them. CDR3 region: CASSPARVFTYEQYF. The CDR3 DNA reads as TGTGCCAGCAGTCCGGCCAGGGTTTTTACCTACGAGCAGTACTTC.

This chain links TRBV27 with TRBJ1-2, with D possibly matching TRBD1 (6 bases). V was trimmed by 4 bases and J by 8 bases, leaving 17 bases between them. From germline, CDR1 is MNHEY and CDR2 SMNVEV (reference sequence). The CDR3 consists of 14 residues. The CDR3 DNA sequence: TGTGCCAGCAGTTCCAGGGGAGGGATCGGAGGCTACACCTTC. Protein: CASSSRGGIGGYTF.